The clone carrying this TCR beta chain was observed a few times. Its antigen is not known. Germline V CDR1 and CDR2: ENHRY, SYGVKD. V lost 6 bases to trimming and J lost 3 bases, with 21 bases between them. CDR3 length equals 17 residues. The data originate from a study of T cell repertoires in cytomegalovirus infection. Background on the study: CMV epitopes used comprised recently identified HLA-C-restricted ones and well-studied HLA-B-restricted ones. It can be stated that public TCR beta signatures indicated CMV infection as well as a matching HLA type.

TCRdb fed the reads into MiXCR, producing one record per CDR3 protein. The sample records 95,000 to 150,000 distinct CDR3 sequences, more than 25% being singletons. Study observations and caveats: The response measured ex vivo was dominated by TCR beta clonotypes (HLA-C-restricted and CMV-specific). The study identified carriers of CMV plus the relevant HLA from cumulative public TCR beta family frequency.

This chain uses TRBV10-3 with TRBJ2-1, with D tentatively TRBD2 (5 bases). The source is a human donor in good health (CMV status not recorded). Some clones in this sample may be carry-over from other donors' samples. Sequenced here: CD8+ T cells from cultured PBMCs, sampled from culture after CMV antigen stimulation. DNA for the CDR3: TGTGCCATCAGCCCAGGTGAGGGTTCCCTTTACTACAATGAGCAGTTCTTC. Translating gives CAISPGEGSLYYNEQFF.